This T cell receptor beta chain came from a study of T cells in Graves' hyperthyroidism and ophthalmopathy. Points from the study as a whole: Blood also held most thyroid clonotypes expanded beyond 0.001.

Note on this clonotype: What it recognizes is unknown.

Amplified TCR beta CDR3 regions derived from RNA transcripts. HTBI primers drove first-round RT-PCR of the TCR CDR3. TCRdb itself ran the multiplex PCR reads through MiXCR, one entry per CDR3 protein. Of more than 500,000 distinct CDR3 sequences in the sample, around 15% were seen once. Across 18 months, stable Graves' hyperthyroidism was marked by no progression to ophthalmopathy. The V end lost 6 bases, the J end lost 3 bases, and 11 bases lay between the germline ends. The CDR3 has 13 residues. The V gene's germline CDR1 is LNHDA and CDR2 SQIVND (reference sequence). This sequence originates from a woman in her 30s with Graves' hyperthyroidism. The chain uses TRBV19 and TRBJ2-5, with D perhaps assigned TRBD1 or TRBD2 (5 bases each). Sequenced sample: blood. This CDR3 is CASRTGTEETQYF. For the CDR3, the DNA is TGTGCCAGTAGGACCGGGACGGAAGAGACCCAGTACTTC.